This T cell receptor (beta chain) stems from a study of T cells in Graves' hyperthyroidism and ophthalmopathy. Amplified TCR beta CDR3 regions derived from RNA transcripts. RT-PCR in the first round (using the HTBI primer set) targeted the TCR CDR3. One entry per CDR3 protein results from TCRdb running MiXCR on the multiplex PCR reads. The table records about 700,000 distinct CDR3 sequences, about 15% of them present only once. Germline V lookup: CDR1 SGHTA, CDR2 FQGNSA. The CDR3 has 16 amino acids. V dropped 0 bases and J dropped 0; count of bases not matched to a gene: 3. Only a few counts were recorded for this clonotype.

Sequenced: blood. This sequence joins TRBV7-2 and TRBJ2-7; TRBD2 aligns across 9 bases. This sequence was found in a woman aged 18-29 years with Graves' hyperthyroidism. The CDR3 loop is CASSLALAGSSYEQYF. CDR3 bases: TGTGCCAGCAGCTTAGCCCTAGCGGGGAGCTCCTACGAGCAGTACTTC.